The 21 T cell receptor beta chains in this list originate from one sample, sequenced in a study of cytomegalovirus exposure and HLA in healthy donors. Clones were read by immunoSEQ multiplex PCR, and TCRdb kept only the in-frame ones, dropping some. The sample contains 150,000 or so clones, 75% to 90% of which appear only once. Sequenced material: PBMCs. The receptors shown here come from a man younger than 35 in good health and CMV-seropositive.

Comment on this clone: The sample carries other DNA sequences with the same CDR3. The J gene is TRBJ2-7, the V gene TRBV9; the D gene is possibly TRBD1 (5 bases). Germline V CDR1 and CDR2: SGDLS, YYNGEE. Trimming took 0 bases from V and 3 from J, leaving 7 bases between them. This CDR3 has 13 residues. The CDR3 DNA sequence: TGTGCCAGCAGCGTAGCTACAGGCTACGAGCAGTACTTC. Its protein product is CASSVATGYEQYF.

The chain is built from TRBV9 and TRBJ2-3, with 9 bases fitting TRBD2. The CDR3 loop spans 15 amino acids. The germline V gene encodes CDR1 SGDLS and CDR2 YYNGEE. J was trimmed by 1 base and V by 2 bases; bases with no gene match: 2. The CDR3 region has the DNA TGTGCCAGCAGCGTTAGCGGGGGCCGCACAGATACGCAGTATTTT. Translating gives CASSVSGGRTDTQYF.

The J gene is TRBJ2-1, the V gene TRBV20-1, with 12 bases lining up with TRBD2. CDR1 DFQATT and CDR2 SNEGSKA come from the germline V gene (reference sequence). CDR3 length: 11 amino acids. Trimming at V came to 6 bases and at J to 14 bases, leaving 5 bases not matched to a gene. The CDR3: CSAASGGAEFF. The CDR3 DNA is TGCAGTGCCGCTAGCGGGGGGGCCGAGTTCTTC.

In this sample, this clone turned up a few times. The chain carries TRBV20-1 and TRBJ1-1; D is unresolved. Germline V CDR1 and CDR2: DFQATT, SNEGSKA (reference sequence). V was cut by 3 bases and J by 11 bases, with 13 bases left in between. CDR3 length: 11 amino acids. CDR3 loop: CSASYNSEAFF. The CDR3 nucleotides are TGCAGTGCTAGTTATAACAGTGAGGCTTTCTTT.

J is TRBJ1-4 and V is TRBV4-3; maybe TRBD1 (5 bases). CDR3 length: 15 residues. Looked up from germline, CDR1 is LGHNA and CDR2 is YSLEER. V was shortened by 2 bases and J by 7 bases, with 14 bases between the two germline ends. The CDR3 DNA follows: TGCGCCAGCAGCCAATCGACAGCCTTCGGTGAAAAACTGTTTTTT. Its protein is CASSQSTAFGEKLFF.

The rearrangement joins TRBV11-2 to TRBJ2-7; D gene unclear. The germline V and J ends were trimmed by 4 bases and 9 bases, with 10 bases remaining between them. Looked up from germline, CDR1 is SGHAT and CDR2 is FQNNGV. The CDR3 has 11 amino acids. The CDR3 DNA follows: TGTGCCAGCAGCTCCCGTCCGGGGCAGTACTTC. It encodes CASSSRPGQYF.

V and J are TRBV9 and TRBJ2-1, with D tentatively TRBD1 (6 bases). Germline values: CDR1 SGDLS, CDR2 YYNGEE. There are 15 residues in the CDR3. V was shortened by 0 bases and J by 0 bases, with 7 bases between the two germline ends. CDR3 nucleotide sequence: TGTGCCAGCAGCGTAGAGGGGGTCTCCTACAATGAGCAGTTCTTC. This sequence encodes CASSVEGVSYNEQFF.

The chain recombines TRBV19 with TRBJ1-1, with no clear D. The V gene's germline CDR1 is LNHDA and CDR2 SQIVND (reference sequence). The V gene lost 10 bases and the J gene lost 0 bases, with 9 bases spanning the gap. The CDR3 sequence is 12 residues long. CDR3 residues: CATVHMNTEAFF. The CDR3 nucleotides read TGTGCCACAGTTCACATGAACACTGAAGCTTTCTTT. Filled out from reference TRBV19 and TRBJ1-1, the complete variable domain reads DGGITQSPKYLFRKEGQNVTLSCEQNLNHDAMYWYRQDPGQGLRLIYYSQIVNDFQKGDIAEGYSVSREKKESFPLTVTSAQKNPTAFYLCATVHMNTEAFFGQGTRLTVV.

The chain has TRBV18 and TRBJ2-7; no clear D gene. The CDR3 has 13 residues. Germline values: CDR1 KGHSH, CDR2 LQKENI. V lost 2 bases, J lost 2 bases, and 7 bases lay in between. The CDR3 is CASSPGQTYEQYF. The CDR3 nucleotides are TGTGCCAGCTCACCAGGCCAGACCTACGAGCAGTACTTC.

The chain carries TRBV2 and TRBJ2-4, with D tentatively TRBD1 (6 bases). The V gene's germline CDR1 is SNHLY and CDR2 FYNNEI. Deletions cut 11 bases from V and 8 bases from J, with 19 bases between. The CDR3 runs 13 residues. In nucleotides, the CDR3 is TGTGCCGCCTCCACCCCAGGGGTAGACATTCAGTACTTC. Its translation is CAASTPGVDIQYF.

This chain uses TRBV7-8 with TRBJ2-7, with D possibly TRBD2 on 5 matching bases. This CDR3 spans 14 amino acids. Deletions cut 2 bases from V and 1 base from J, with 9 bases between. The germline V gene has CDR1 SGHVS and CDR2 FQNEAQ. For the CDR3, the DNA is TGTGCCAGCAGCTTATCCTCGGGGTCCTACGAGCAGTACTTC. Translating it yields CASSLSSGSYEQYF.

This sequence joins TRBV19 and TRBJ2-7; possibly TRBD2 for D (6 bases). With 1 base removed from V and 5 bases from J, the gap between germline ends came to 21 bases. The CDR3 covers 17 residues. Looked up from germline, CDR1 is LNHDA and CDR2 is SQIVND (reference sequence). In nucleotides, the CDR3 is TGTGCCAGTAGTATAGGGTCCGGGGGAGGCCTAGGCGACGAGCAGTACTTC. Translating it yields CASSIGSGGGLGDEQYF.

The gene calls are TRBV5-1 and TRBJ2-7, with a weak D call TRBD2 (6 bases). V was pared by 4 bases and J by 0 bases, with 14 bases between. CDR1 is SGHRS and CDR2 is YFSETQ in the germline V gene. This CDR3 spans 15 amino acids. The CDR3 loop is CASSPRVGGSYEQYF. The CDR3 bases are TGCGCCAGCAGCCCTCGGGTGGGGGGCTCCTACGAGCAGTACTTC.

The rearrangement links TRBV5-5 to TRBJ1-1; 10 bases are a match to TRBD1. Germline assignment: CDR1 SGHKS and CDR2 YYEKEE (reference sequence). Trimming cost V 5 bases and J 3 bases; bases outside gene matches: 7. The CDR3 spans 15 residues. The CDR3 DNA sequence: TGTGCCAGCAGTTTTATAGGACAGGGGGACACTGAAGCTTTCTTT. Encoded protein: CASSFIGQGDTEAFF.

The rearrangement joins TRBV7-9 to TRBJ1-2, with 10 bases identical to TRBD1. The J segment lost 4 bases and the V segment lost 5 bases, leaving 4 bases of the junction unmatched. In germline, CDR1 is SEHNR, CDR2 FQNEAQ (reference sequence). This CDR3 comprises 14 residues. The DNA for the CDR3 is TGTGCCAGCAGCGGGACAGGGGTCGGCTATGGCTACACCTTC. Translated: CASSGTGVGYGYTF.

Only one count was recorded for this clone. The rearrangement links TRBV5-1 to TRBJ1-1, with D tentatively TRBD1 (6 bases). CDR3 length: 14 residues. The V and J ends lost 3 bases and 6 bases respectively, with 15 bases between them. Per the germline V gene, CDR1 is SGHRS and CDR2 is YFSETQ. CDR3: CASSSQGSKAEAFF. The CDR3, as DNA: TGCGCCAGCAGCTCACAGGGAAGCAAGGCTGAAGCTTTCTTT.

The rearrangement joins TRBV5-4 to TRBJ2-3; TRBD2 aligns across 11 bases. Trimming cost V 2 bases and J 5 bases; bases outside gene matches: 4. The CDR3 consists of 15 residues. Germline CDR1 reads SGHNT; CDR2 reads YYREEE (reference sequence). Here the CDR3 DNA reads TGTGCCAGCAGCTTTCTAGCGGGAGGCCAAGATACGCAGTATTTT. Protein sequence: CASSFLAGGQDTQYF.

In regard to this clone: Within the sample, other DNA sequences also encode this same CDR3. The rearrangement links TRBV9 to TRBJ2-5; D not resolved. The CDR3 runs 11 residues. With 4 bases removed from V and 5 bases from J, the gap between germline ends came to 6 bases. The germline V gene has CDR1 SGDLS and CDR2 YYNGEE. DNA for the CDR3: TGTGCCAGCAGCAGCCGGGAGACCCAGTACTTC. This codes for CASSSRETQYF.

The rearrangement joins TRBV27 to TRBJ1-1; a weak D match, TRBD1 (6 bases). There are 15 residues in the CDR3. In germline, CDR1 is MNHEY, CDR2 SMNVEV (reference sequence). The V gene lost 5 bases and the J gene lost 4 bases, with 17 bases spanning the gap. CDR3 nucleotide sequence: TGTGCCAGCAGTGCCAATCCGGGACACATCACTGAAGCTTTCTTT. Translation gives CASSANPGHITEAFF.

The chain is built from TRBV27 and TRBJ2-2; 8 bases are a match to TRBD2. Germline lookup yields CDR1 MNHEY and CDR2 SMNVEV (reference sequence). The CDR3 consists of 15 residues. Trimming at V came to 5 bases and at J to 3 bases, leaving 5 bases not matched to a gene. The CDR3 loop is CASSPFGGDTGELFF. The CDR3 bases are TGTGCCAGCAGTCCATTCGGGGGGGACACCGGGGAGCTGTTTTTT.

V usage is TRBV11-2 and J usage is TRBJ2-3; 7 bases line up with TRBD2. The V segment lost 7 bases and the J segment 2 bases; nucleotides outside the gene matches: 9. The length of the CDR3 is 15 residues. Looked up from germline, CDR1 is SGHAT and CDR2 is FQNNGV. CDR3 residues: CASNTGTTYTDTQYF. The CDR3, as DNA: TGTGCCAGCAACACCGGGACTACCTACACAGATACGCAGTATTTT.